This passage covers 8 T cell receptor beta chains from one sample sequenced in a study of cytomegalovirus exposure and HLA in healthy donors. Use of 60 Vbeta and 13 Jbeta primers characterized the PCR. Sequenced by immunoSEQ multiplex PCR; TCRdb stores in-frame clones only, minus some. Seen here are some 130,000 clones, about 82% observed once, and the top ten hold about 1.7%. The specimen sequenced was PBMCs. These receptors all stem from a female donor in good health and CMV-seropositive.

The chain carries TRBV5-5 and TRBJ1-5; no reliable D call. This CDR3 is 15 amino acids long. CDR1 and CDR2 (germline): SGHKS, YYEKEE (reference sequence). Trimming pared 0 bases from V and 6 bases from J, leaving 13 bases between. The CDR3 sequence is CASSLGHQAIQPQHF. CDR3 nucleotides: TGTGCCAGCAGCTTGGGGCACCAGGCAATTCAGCCCCAGCATTTT.

This rearrangement joins TRBV4-1 to TRBJ2-5, with 9 bases fitting TRBD2. Germline lookup yields CDR1 MGHRA and CDR2 YSYEKL. The trim removed 3 bases at V and 3 bases at J, leaving 8 bases unmatched. The CDR3 length is 16 residues. CDR3: CASSHLGGGGEETQYF. Here the CDR3 DNA reads TGCGCCAGCAGCCACTTAGGGGGCGGGGGGGAAGAGACCCAGTACTTC.

The rearrangement joins TRBV2 to TRBJ2-1, with D possibly matching TRBD1 (5 bases). This CDR3 comprises 14 residues. The V gene lost 7 bases and the J gene lost 0 bases, with 10 bases spanning the gap. The germline gives CDR1 SNHLY, CDR2 FYNNEI. CDR3 DNA sequence: TGTGCCAGCATGGGGCGCGGCTCCTACAATGAGCAGTTCTTC. Residues: CASMGRGSYNEQFF.

This clone was seen only a few times. The chain uses TRBV11-2 and TRBJ2-3; the D gene is possibly TRBD2 (5 bases). The germline V and J ends were trimmed by 1 base and 3 bases, with 11 bases remaining between them. Germline CDR1 reads SGHAT; CDR2 reads FQNNGV. The CDR3 loop spans 15 amino acids. Written as DNA, the CDR3 is TGTGCCAGCAGCTTAGTCCGGGGTGGAACAGATACGCAGTATTTT. Residues: CASSLVRGGTDTQYF.

The J gene is TRBJ1-1, the V gene TRBV30; TRBD1 aligns across 9 bases. This CDR3 region has 16 residues. After removal of 3 bases from V and 5 bases from J, the junction contained 13 bases not matched to a gene. Germline lookup yields CDR1 GTSNPN and CDR2 SVGIG (reference sequence). CDR3 region: CAWSLKGTGLVTEAFF. The DNA of the CDR3 is TGTGCCTGGAGCCTTAAAGGGACAGGGCTGGTTACTGAAGCTTTCTTT.

This clone turned up a few times. V and J are TRBV9 and TRBJ2-1, with 9 bases that match TRBD2. V lost 3 bases to trimming and J lost 3 bases; unmatched junction nucleotides: 4. CDR1 and CDR2 (germline): SGDLS, YYNGEE. The CDR3 is 15 residues long. CDR3 nucleotide sequence: TGTGCCAGCAGCGAAGGGACTAGCAACTACAATGAGCAGTTCTTC. Its protein product is CASSEGTSNYNEQFF.

About this clone itself: Germline is not matched at one junction end, which may reflect a read error. The chain employs TRBV7-9 and TRBJ1-1; the D is unclear. Germline V gene lookup returns CDR1 SEHNR and CDR2 FQNEAQ (reference sequence). The CDR3 totals 12 residues. The CDR3 sequence is CSSSSFHTEAFF. The CDR3 DNA is TGTTCCAGCAGCTCCTTCCACACTGAAGCTTTCTTT.

CDR3 nucleotide sequence: TGTGCCAGCAGTTCCGGGAGAGAAGGCTACACCTTC. Protein sequence: CASSSGREGYTF. The rearrangement uses TRBV28 and TRBJ1-2; no clear D gene. The V and J ends lost 4 bases and 8 bases respectively, with 11 bases between them. The CDR3 is made up of 12 amino acids. The germline V gene has CDR1 MDHEN and CDR2 SYDVKM.